Listed below are T cell receptor beta chains from one sample, sequenced in a study of T cell changes during pregnancy in multiple sclerosis. The table came from immunoSEQ multiplex PCR; TCRdb's copy has only in-frame clones and leaves some out. This table has about 67,000 clones, roughly 90% appearing once. This specimen was peripheral blood, taken in the first trimester of pregnancy. The receptors originated from a female donor in good health, enrolled as a control in a pregnancy study. Both conserved end residues are part of each CDR3. Fields, in order: J gene, D gene, V gene, CDR3 protein. D genes are given only for firm matches.

TRBJ2-7,TRBD2,TRBV5-1,CASSLSRGRAHEQYF
TRBJ2-2,NA,TRBV27,CASILRGGYPSGELFF
TRBJ2-1,NA,TRBV6-5,CASSYSGGLDLEQFF
TRBJ1-2,NA,TRBV5-6,CASSLSGQEDGYTF
TRBJ2-2,TRBD2,TRBV5-1,CASSRTPSGNTGELFF
TRBJ2-1,TRBD2,TRBV28,CASSLSSGTRWLGSYNEQFF
TRBJ1-5,TRBD1,TRBV6-1,CASDATGGNQPQHF
TRBJ1-3,TRBD1,TRBV5-1,CASSLVPGGAQGNTIYF
NA,NA,TRBV5-1,CASSLNPGLYYEQYF
TRBJ1-5,TRBD1,TRBV7-2,CASSLGTGVGQPQHF
TRBJ1-5,NA,TRBV19,CASSISGQPQHF
TRBJ2-3,TRBD2,TRBV4-2,CASSQGTRLAGVFSTDTQYF
TRBJ2-6,TRBD1,TRBV19,CASTGQGPSGANVLTF
TRBJ2-1,TRBD2,TRBV27,CASTVSGRGYLESYNEQFF
TRBJ2-7,NA,TRBV5-4,CASSLANRAHEQYF
TRBJ2-2,TRBD2,TRBV2,CASGGRVGTGELFF